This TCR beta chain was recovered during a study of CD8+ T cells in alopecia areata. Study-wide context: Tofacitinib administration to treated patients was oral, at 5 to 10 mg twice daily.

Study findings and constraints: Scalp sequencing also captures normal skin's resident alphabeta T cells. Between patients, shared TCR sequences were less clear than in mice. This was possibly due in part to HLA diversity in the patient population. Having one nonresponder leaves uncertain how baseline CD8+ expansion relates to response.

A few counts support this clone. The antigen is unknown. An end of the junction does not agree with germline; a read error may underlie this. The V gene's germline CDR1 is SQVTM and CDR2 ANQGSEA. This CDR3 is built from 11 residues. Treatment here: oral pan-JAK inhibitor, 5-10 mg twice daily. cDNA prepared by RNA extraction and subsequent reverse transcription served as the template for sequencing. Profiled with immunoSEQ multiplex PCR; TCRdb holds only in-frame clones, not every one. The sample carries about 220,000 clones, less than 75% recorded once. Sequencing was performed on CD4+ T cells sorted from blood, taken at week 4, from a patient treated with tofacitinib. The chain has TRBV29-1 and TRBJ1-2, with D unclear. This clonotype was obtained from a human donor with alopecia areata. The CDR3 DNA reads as TGCAGCGTTGGCCCCTCGGATGGGTACACCTTC. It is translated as CSVGPSDGYTF. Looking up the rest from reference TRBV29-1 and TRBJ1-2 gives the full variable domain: SAVISQKPSRDICQRGTSLTIQCQVDSQVTMMFWYRQQPGQSLTLIATANQGSEATYESGFVIDKFPISRPNLTFSTLTVSNMSPEDSSIYLCSVGPSDGYTFGSGTRLTVV.